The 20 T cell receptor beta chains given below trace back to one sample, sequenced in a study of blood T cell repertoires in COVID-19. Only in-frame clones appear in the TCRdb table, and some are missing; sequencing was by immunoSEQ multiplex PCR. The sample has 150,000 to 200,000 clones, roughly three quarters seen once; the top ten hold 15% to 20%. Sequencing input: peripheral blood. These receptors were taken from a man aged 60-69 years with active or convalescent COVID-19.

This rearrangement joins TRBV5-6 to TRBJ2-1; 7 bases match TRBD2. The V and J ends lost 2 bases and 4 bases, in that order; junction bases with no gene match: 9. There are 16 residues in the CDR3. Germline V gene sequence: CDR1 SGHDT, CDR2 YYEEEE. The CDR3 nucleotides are TGTGCCAGCAGCTTACGAGTCTCTAGCGGATACAATGAGCAGTTCTTC. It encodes CASSLRVSSGYNEQFF.

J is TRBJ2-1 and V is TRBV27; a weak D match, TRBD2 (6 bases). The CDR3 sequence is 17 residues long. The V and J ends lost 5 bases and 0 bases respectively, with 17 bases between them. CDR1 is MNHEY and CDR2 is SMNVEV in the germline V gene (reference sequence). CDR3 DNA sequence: TGTGCCAGCAGTACTCCGACTAGTCCCAGCTCCTACAATGAGCAGTTCTTC. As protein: CASSTPTSPSSYNEQFF.

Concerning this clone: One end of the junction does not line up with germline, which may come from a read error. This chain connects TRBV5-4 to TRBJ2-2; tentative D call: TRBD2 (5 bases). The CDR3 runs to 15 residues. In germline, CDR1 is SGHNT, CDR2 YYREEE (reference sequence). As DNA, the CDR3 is TGTGCCAGCAGCAAGGCGACCGCGAACACCGGGGAACTGTTTTTT. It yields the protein CASSKATANTGELFF.

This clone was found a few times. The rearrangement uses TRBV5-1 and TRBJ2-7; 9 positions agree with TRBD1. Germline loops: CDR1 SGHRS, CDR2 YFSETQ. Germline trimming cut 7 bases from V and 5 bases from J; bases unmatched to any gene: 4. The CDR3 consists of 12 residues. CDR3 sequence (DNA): TGCGCCAGCCGGGACAGGGTCGACGAGCAGTACTTC. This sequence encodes CASRDRVDEQYF.

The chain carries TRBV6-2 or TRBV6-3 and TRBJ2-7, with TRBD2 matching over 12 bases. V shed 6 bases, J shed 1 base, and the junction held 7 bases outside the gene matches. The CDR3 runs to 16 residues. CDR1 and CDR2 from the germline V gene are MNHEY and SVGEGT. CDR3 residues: CASSTRTSGMSYEQYF. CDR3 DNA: TGTGCCAGCAGCACCCGGACTAGCGGGATGTCCTACGAGCAGTACTTC.

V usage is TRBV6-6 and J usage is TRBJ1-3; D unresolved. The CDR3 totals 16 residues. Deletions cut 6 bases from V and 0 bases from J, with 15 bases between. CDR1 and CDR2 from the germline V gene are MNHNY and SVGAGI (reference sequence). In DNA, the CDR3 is TGTGCCAGCAGCCCGTCCGCAACCTACTCTGGAAACACCATATATTTT. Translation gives CASSPSATYSGNTIYF.

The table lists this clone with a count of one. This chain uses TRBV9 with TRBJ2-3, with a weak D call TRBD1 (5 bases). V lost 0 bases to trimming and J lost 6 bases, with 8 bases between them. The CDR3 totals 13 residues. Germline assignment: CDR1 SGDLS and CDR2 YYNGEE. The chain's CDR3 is CASSVGQGDTQYF. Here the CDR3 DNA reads TGTGCCAGCAGCGTAGGCCAGGGTGATACGCAGTATTTT.

The CDR3 reads CASSLVSGYEQYF. In nucleotides, the CDR3 is TGTGCCAGCAGTTTAGTTAGCGGCTACGAGCAGTACTTC. The V and J genes are TRBV27 and TRBJ2-7, with TRBD2 as a possible D gene (6 bases). Trimming pared 2 bases from V and 3 bases from J, leaving 8 bases between. CDR3 length: 13 residues. Germline assignment: CDR1 MNHEY and CDR2 SMNVEV (reference sequence).

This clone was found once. The CDR3: CALSGTRFFTDTQYF. In DNA, the CDR3 is TGTGCCTTGTCCGGGACAAGATTTTTTACAGATACGCAGTATTTT. J is TRBJ2-3 and V is TRBV30; D is possibly TRBD1 (6 bases). This CDR3 contains 15 residues. Deletions cut 7 bases from V and 3 bases from J, with 20 bases between. In germline, CDR1 is GTSNPN, CDR2 SVGIG (reference sequence).

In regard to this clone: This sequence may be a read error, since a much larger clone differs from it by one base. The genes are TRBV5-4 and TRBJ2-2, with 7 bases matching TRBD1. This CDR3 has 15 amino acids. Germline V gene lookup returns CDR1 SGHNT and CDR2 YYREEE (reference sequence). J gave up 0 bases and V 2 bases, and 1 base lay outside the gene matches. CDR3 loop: CASSFQGANTGELFF. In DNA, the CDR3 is TGTGCCAGCAGCTTTCAGGGGGCGAACACCGGGGAGCTGTTTTTT.

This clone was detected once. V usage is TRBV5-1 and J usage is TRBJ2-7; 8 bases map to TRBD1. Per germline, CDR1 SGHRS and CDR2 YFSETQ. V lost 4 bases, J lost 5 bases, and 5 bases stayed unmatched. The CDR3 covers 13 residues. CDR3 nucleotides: TGCGCCAGCAGCCCACAGGGGGTGAACGAGCAGTACTTC. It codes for CASSPQGVNEQYF. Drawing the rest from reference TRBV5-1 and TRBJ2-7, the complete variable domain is KAGVTQTPRYLIKTRGQQVTLSCSPISGHRSVSWYQQTPGQGLQFLFEYFSETQRNKGNFPGRFSGRQFSNSRSEMNVSTLELGDSALYLCASSPQGVNEQYFGPGTRLTVT.

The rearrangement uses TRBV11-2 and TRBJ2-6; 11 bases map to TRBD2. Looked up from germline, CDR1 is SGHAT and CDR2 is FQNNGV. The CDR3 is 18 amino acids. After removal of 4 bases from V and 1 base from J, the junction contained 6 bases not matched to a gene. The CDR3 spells CASSSSSGRSSGANVLTF. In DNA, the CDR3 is TGTGCCAGCAGCTCCTCTAGCGGGAGGTCGTCTGGGGCCAACGTCCTGACTTTC.

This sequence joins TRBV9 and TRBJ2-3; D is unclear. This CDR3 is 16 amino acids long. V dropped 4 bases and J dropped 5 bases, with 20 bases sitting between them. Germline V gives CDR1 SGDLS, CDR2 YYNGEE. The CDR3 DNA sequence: TGTGCCAGCAGCCCGAGGCTTTCCTCTAACGGAGATACGCAGTATTTT. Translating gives CASSPRLSSNGDTQYF.

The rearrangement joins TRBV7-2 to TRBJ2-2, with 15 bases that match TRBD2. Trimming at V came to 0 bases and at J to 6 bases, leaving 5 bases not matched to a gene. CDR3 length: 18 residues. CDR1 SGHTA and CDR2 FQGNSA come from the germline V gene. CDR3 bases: TGTGCCAGCAGCTTAGCGCTAGGACTAGCGGGAGGGTCCGGGGAGCTGTTTTTT. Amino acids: CASSLALGLAGGSGELFF.

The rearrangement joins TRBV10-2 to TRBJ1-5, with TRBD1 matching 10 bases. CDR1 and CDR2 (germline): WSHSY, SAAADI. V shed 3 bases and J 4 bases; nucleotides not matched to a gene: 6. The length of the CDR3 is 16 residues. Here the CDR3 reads CASSDPGQGVNQPQHF. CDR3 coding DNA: TGCGCCAGCAGTGACCCCGGACAGGGGGTGAATCAGCCCCAGCATTTT.

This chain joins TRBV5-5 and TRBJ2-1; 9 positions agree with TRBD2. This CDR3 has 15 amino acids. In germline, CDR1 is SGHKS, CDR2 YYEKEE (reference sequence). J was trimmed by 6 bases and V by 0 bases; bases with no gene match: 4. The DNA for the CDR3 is TGTGCCAGCAGCTTGGCGACTAGCGGAGTCAATGAGCAGTTCTTC. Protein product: CASSLATSGVNEQFF.

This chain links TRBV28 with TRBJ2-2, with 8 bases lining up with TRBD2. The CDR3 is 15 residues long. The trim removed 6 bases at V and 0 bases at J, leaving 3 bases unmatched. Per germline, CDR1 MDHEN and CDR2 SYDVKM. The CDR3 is CASRGGLANTGELFF. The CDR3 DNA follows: TGTGCCAGCAGGGGGGGACTAGCGAACACCGGGGAGCTGTTTTTT.

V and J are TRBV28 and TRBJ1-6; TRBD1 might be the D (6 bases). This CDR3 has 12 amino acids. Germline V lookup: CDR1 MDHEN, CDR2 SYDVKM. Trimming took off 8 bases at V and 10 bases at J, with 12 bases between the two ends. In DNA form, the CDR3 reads TGTGCCAGCGACTCAGGGGACTCACCCCTCCACTTT. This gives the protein CASDSGDSPLHF.

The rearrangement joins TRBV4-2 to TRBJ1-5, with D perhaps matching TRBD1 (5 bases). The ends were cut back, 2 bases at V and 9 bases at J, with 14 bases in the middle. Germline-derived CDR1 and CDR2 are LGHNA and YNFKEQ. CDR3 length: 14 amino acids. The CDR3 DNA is TGTGCCAGCAGCCAATTTACAGGCGTCGGGCCCCAGCATTTT. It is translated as CASSQFTGVGPQHF.

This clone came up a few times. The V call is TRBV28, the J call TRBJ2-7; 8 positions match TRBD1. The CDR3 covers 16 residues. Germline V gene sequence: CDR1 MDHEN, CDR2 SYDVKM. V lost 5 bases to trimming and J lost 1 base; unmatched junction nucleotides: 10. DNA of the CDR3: TGTGCCAGCAGTCGGCCCCGGACAGGGCTATCCTACGAGCAGTACTTC. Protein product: CASSRPRTGLSYEQYF.